The next 20 T cell receptor beta chains were all read from a single sample in a study of blood T cell repertoires in COVID-19. Profiled with immunoSEQ multiplex PCR; TCRdb holds only in-frame clones, not every one. The sample carries 95,000 to 100,000 clones, 79% recorded once. Sequenced input: peripheral blood. The receptor set was obtained from a woman of 80 years or more with active or convalescent COVID-19.

V usage is TRBV5-1 and J usage is TRBJ2-5; the match to TRBD1 covers 8 bases. Germline V gives CDR1 SGHRS, CDR2 YFSETQ. V lost 4 bases to trimming and J lost 1 base; unmatched junction nucleotides: 6. The CDR3 consists of 15 residues. The CDR3 loop reads CASSLLTGVQETQYF. The CDR3 region has the DNA TGCGCCAGCAGCCTATTGACAGGGGTCCAAGAGACCCAGTACTTC.

This rearrangement joins TRBV2 to TRBJ1-6; D perhaps matches TRBD1 (5 bases). Germline loops: CDR1 SNHLY, CDR2 FYNNEI. V was shortened by 4 bases and J by 5 bases, with 12 bases between the two germline ends. The CDR3 covers 15 residues. CDR3 sequence: CASSVGRVNNSPLHF. Here the CDR3 DNA reads TGTGCCAGCAGTGTTGGCAGGGTGAATAATTCACCCCTCCACTTT.

This chain uses TRBV6-2 or TRBV6-3 with TRBJ2-2; 7 positions agree with TRBD2. V lost 8 bases and J lost 7; bases outside the gene matches: 10. The CDR3 covers 14 residues. In germline, CDR1 is MNHEY, CDR2 SVGEGT. The CDR3 sequence is CASRPGGDIGELFF. CDR3 nucleotide sequence: TGTGCCAGCCGCCCGGGGGGTGACATCGGGGAGCTGTTTTTT.

V gene TRBV6-5 combines with J gene TRBJ2-1, with D possibly TRBD2 on 6 matching bases. CDR1 and CDR2 from the germline V gene are MNHEY and SVGAGI. The ends were cut back, 6 bases at V and 7 bases at J, with 13 bases in the middle. This CDR3 has 13 residues. CDR3 residues: CASSHGTQNEQFF. CDR3 DNA sequence: TGTGCCAGCAGCCACGGGACTCAGAATGAGCAGTTCTTC.

The chain links TRBV19 to TRBJ2-7, with D possibly matching TRBD2 (6 bases). Trimming pared 3 bases from V and 7 bases from J, leaving 10 bases between. The CDR3 length is 12 residues. The germline V gene has CDR1 LNHDA and CDR2 SQIVND (reference sequence). The CDR3 protein is CASSIASGEQYF. The CDR3 DNA sequence: TGTGCCAGTAGTATTGCCAGCGGGGAGCAGTACTTC. Complete variable domain (other parts from reference TRBV19 and TRBJ2-7): DGGITQSPKYLFRKEGQNVTLSCEQNLNHDAMYWYRQDPGQGLRLIYYSQIVNDFQKGDIAEGYSVSREKKESFPLTVTSAQKNPTAFYLCASSIASGEQYFGPGTRLTVT.

The rearrangement links TRBV30 to TRBJ2-6; D might be TRBD1 (5 bases). Germline CDR1 and CDR2: GTSNPN and SVGIG (reference sequence). V lost 3 bases and J lost 8, with 14 bases in between. There are 14 residues in the CDR3. Here the CDR3 reads CAWSADQGTNVLTF. Written as DNA, the CDR3 is TGTGCCTGGAGCGCAGATCAGGGAACCAACGTCCTGACTTTC.

V usage is TRBV7-3 and J usage is TRBJ2-7, with D uncertain. The germline CDR1 and CDR2 sequences are SGHTA and FQGTGA. This CDR3 spans 13 amino acids. The V gene lost 4 bases and the J gene lost 7 bases, with 14 bases spanning the gap. The CDR3 here is CASSSGRPGEQYF. In nucleotides, the CDR3 is TGTGCCAGCAGCTCTGGTCGGCCGGGTGAGCAGTACTTC. Using reference TRBV7-3 and TRBJ2-7 for the parts outside the CDR3, the full variable domain is GAGVSQTPSNKVTEKGKYVELRCDPISGHTALYWYRQSLGQGPEFLIYFQGTGAADDSGLPNDRFFAVRPEGSVSTLKIQRTERGDSAVYLCASSSGRPGEQYFGPGTRLTVT.

This clone was picked up one time. The chain is built from TRBV2 and TRBJ2-7; maybe TRBD1 (5 bases). The CDR3 has 15 residues. V was shortened by 11 bases and J by 2 bases, with 22 bases between the two germline ends. The germline gives CDR1 SNHLY, CDR2 FYNNEI. CDR3 protein: CASRAQRTAPYEQYF. DNA of the CDR3: TGTGCCTCCAGGGCCCAACGAACGGCCCCCTACGAGCAGTACTTC.

The CDR3 sequence is CASSLYRGLAKNIQYF. CDR3 nucleotide sequence: TGCGCCAGCAGCCTCTACAGGGGGCTGGCCAAAAACATTCAGTACTTC. The chain employs TRBV5-1 and TRBJ2-4, with 9 bases that match TRBD1. The J segment lost 1 base and the V segment lost 4 bases, leaving 6 bases of the junction unmatched. In germline, CDR1 is SGHRS, CDR2 YFSETQ. The CDR3 length is 16 residues.

This clone was recorded a few times. V is TRBV19 and J is TRBJ1-5; no clear D. This CDR3 has 12 residues. CDR1 is LNHDA and CDR2 is SQIVND in the germline V gene (reference sequence). V was pared by 7 bases and J by 2 bases, with 6 bases between. CDR3 in amino acids: CASTTGNQPQHF. The CDR3 nucleotides are TGTGCCAGTACAACAGGCAATCAGCCCCAGCATTTT.

The chain combines TRBV19 with TRBJ1-4; the match to TRBD1 covers 9 bases. Trimming cost V 7 bases and J 8 bases; bases outside gene matches: 8. Germline V lookup: CDR1 LNHDA, CDR2 SQIVND (reference sequence). The CDR3 sequence is 14 residues long. CDR3 in DNA: TGTGCCAGTAACAGGGGGCAAAGGCGGGAAAAACTGTTTTTT. It codes for CASNRGQRREKLFF.

The CDR3 DNA follows: TGTGCCACCGGGACAGGGGACACCGGGGAGCTGTTTTTT. Its protein is CATGTGDTGELFF. The chain couples TRBV9 to TRBJ2-2; 10 bases match TRBD1. With 9 bases clipped from V and 3 bases from J, the junction kept 2 bases outside the gene matches. Germline V lookup: CDR1 SGDLS, CDR2 YYNGEE. The CDR3 covers 13 residues. Full variable domain (outside the CDR3, taken from reference TRBV9 and TRBJ2-2): DSGVTQTPKHLITATGQRVTLRCSPRSGDLSVYWYQQSLDQGLQFLIQYYNGEERAKGNILERFSAQQFPDLHSELNLSSLELGDSALYFCATGTGDTGELFFGEGSRLTVL.

The chain is built from TRBV18 and TRBJ1-5, with a weak D call TRBD1 (6 bases). The CDR3 covers 14 residues. The germline V gene encodes CDR1 KGHSH and CDR2 LQKENI. With 6 bases removed from V and 0 bases from J, the gap between germline ends came to 9 bases. CDR3 in DNA: TGTGCCAGCTCGTCGACAGGTAGCAATCAGCCCCAGCATTTT. It yields the protein CASSSTGSNQPQHF.

This clone was detected only once. This chain connects TRBV7-8 to TRBJ2-7; 8 nucleotides align to TRBD2. The CDR3 sequence is 15 residues long. Germline values: CDR1 SGHVS, CDR2 FQNEAQ. J lost 5 bases, V lost 1 base, and 7 bases had no gene match. As DNA, the CDR3 is TGTGCCAGCAGCTTAGTTCGGAGCGGGAGCGACGAGCAGTACTTC. This gives the protein CASSLVRSGSDEQYF.

This chain uses TRBV6-1 with TRBJ1-5; D might be TRBD1 (5 bases). V lost 2 bases and J lost 5, with 10 bases in between. The CDR3 is made up of 14 amino acids. In germline, CDR1 is MNHNS, CDR2 SASEGT. This CDR3 is CASSEQGGHQPQHF. The DNA of the CDR3 is TGTGCCAGCAGTGAACAGGGAGGCCATCAGCCCCAGCATTTT.

This clone was recorded a few times. This sequence joins TRBV3-1 (or the pseudogene TRBV3-2) and TRBJ1-1; a possible D gene is TRBD1 (5 bases). There are 14 residues in the CDR3. CDR1 is LGHDT and CDR2 is YNNKEL in the germline V gene (reference sequence). V lost 4 bases, J lost 4 bases, and 13 bases lay in between. The CDR3 here is CASSLQAGGTEAFF. Written as DNA, the CDR3 is TGTGCCAGCAGCCTACAGGCCGGGGGCACTGAAGCTTTCTTT.

This rearrangement joins TRBV4-1 to TRBJ2-1; 10 nucleotides agree with TRBD2. The J segment lost 4 bases and the V segment lost 4 bases, leaving 4 bases of the junction unmatched. Germline V gene lookup returns CDR1 MGHRA and CDR2 YSYEKL. The CDR3 is made up of 15 amino acids. Here the CDR3 reads CASSPPSGSYNEQFF. DNA of the CDR3: TGCGCCAGCAGCCCCCCTAGCGGGAGTTACAATGAGCAGTTCTTC.

This chain links TRBV10-2 with TRBJ1-6; a weak D match, TRBD1 (5 bases). Germline CDR1 and CDR2: WSHSY and SAAADI. With 9 bases removed from V and 7 bases from J, the gap between germline ends came to 16 bases. This CDR3 is 14 amino acids long. The CDR3 sequence: CASWGSGGNSPLHF. The CDR3 DNA reads as TGCGCCAGTTGGGGGAGTGGAGGGAATTCACCCCTCCACTTT.

This clone has a single count. The gene calls are TRBV28 and TRBJ1-1; weak D call: TRBD1 (6 bases). The V gene's germline CDR1 is MDHEN and CDR2 SYDVKM. The CDR3 is 15 residues long. V lost 5 bases and J lost 1, with 14 bases in between. This CDR3 is CASSVTLTGNTEAFF. The CDR3, as DNA: TGTGCCAGCAGTGTAACCCTGACAGGGAACACTGAAGCTTTCTTT.

V and J are TRBV4-1 and TRBJ1-2; TRBD1 is a possible D gene (5 bases). Germline CDR1 reads MGHRA; CDR2 reads YSYEKL. The ends were cut back, 2 bases at V and 10 bases at J, with 14 bases in the middle. The CDR3 is 13 residues long. The CDR3 nucleotides read TGCGCCAGCAGCCAAATCGCCGGGGGGACCTACACCTTC. As protein: CASSQIAGGTYTF.